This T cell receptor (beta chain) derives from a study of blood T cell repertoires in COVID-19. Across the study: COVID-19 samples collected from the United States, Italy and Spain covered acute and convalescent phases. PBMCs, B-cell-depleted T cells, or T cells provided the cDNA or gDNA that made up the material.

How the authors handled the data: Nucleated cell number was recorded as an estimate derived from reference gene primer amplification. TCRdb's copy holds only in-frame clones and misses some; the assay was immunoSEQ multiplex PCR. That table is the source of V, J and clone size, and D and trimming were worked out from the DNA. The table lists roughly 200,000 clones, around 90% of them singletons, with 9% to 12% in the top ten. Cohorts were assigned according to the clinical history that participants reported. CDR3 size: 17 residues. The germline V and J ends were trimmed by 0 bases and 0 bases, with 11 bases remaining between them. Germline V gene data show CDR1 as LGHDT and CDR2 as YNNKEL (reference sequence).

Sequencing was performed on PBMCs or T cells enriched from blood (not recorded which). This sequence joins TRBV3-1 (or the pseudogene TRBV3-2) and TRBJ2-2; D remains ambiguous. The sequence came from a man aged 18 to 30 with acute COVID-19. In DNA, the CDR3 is TGTGCCAGCAGCCAAGATCGGATCGGAGCGAACACCGGGGAGCTGTTTTTT. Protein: CASSQDRIGANTGELFF.